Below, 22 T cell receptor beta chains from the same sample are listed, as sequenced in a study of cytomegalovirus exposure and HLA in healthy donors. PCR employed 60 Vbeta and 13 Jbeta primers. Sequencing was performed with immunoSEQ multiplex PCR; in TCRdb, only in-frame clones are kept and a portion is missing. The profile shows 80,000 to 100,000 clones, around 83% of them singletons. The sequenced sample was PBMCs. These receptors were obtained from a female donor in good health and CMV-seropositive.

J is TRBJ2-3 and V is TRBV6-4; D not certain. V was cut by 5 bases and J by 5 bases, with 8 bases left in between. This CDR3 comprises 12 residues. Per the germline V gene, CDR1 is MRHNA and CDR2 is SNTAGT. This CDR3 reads CASSSDGDTQYF. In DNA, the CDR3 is TGTGCCAGCAGTAGCGATGGAGATACGCAGTATTTT.

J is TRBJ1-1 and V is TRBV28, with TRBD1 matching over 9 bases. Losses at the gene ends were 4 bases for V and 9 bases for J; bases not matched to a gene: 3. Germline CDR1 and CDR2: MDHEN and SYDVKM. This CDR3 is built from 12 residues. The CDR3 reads CASSSGQGKAFF. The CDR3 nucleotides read TGTGCCAGCAGTTCGGGACAGGGCAAAGCTTTCTTT.

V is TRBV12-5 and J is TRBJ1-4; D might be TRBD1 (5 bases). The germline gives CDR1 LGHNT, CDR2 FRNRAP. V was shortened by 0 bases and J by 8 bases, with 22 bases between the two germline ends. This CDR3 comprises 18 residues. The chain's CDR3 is CASGLVAYGTRLEEKLFF. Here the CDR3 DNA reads TGTGCTAGTGGTTTGGTAGCTTACGGGACTCGCCTGGAGGAAAAACTGTTTTTT.

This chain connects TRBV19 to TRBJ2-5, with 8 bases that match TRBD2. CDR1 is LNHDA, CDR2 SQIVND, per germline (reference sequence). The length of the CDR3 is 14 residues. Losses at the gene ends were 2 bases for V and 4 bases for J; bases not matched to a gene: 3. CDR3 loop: CASSISLAGETQYF. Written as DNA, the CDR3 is TGTGCCAGTAGTATAAGTCTAGCGGGAGAGACCCAGTACTTC.

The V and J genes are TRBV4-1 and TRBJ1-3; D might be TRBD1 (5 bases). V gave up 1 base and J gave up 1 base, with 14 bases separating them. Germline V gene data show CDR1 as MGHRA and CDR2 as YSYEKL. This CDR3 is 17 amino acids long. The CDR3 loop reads CASSQARRGRSGNTIYF. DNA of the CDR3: TGCGCCAGCAGCCAAGCCAGGAGGGGCAGATCTGGAAACACCATATATTTT.

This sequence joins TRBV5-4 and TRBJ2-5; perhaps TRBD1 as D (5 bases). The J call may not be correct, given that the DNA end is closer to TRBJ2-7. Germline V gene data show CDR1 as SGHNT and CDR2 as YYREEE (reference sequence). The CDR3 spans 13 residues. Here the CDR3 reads CASSLGQLDEQYF. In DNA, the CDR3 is TGTGCCAGCAGCTTGGGACAGCTCGACGAGCAGTACTTC.

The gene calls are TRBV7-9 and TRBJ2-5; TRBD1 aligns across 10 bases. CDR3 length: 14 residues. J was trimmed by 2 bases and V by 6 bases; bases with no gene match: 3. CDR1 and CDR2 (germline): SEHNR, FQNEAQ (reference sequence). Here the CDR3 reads CASSLDRGQETQYF. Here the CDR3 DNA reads TGTGCCAGCAGTCTGGACAGGGGGCAAGAGACCCAGTACTTC.

CDR3: CASSDTAPHGYTF. The DNA of the CDR3 is TGTGCCAGCAGCGACACCGCTCCCCATGGCTACACCTTC. V gene TRBV28 combines with J gene TRBJ1-2, with D hard to call. V was clipped by 6 bases and J by 6 bases, with 14 bases between them. The CDR3 totals 13 residues. Germline V gives CDR1 MDHEN, CDR2 SYDVKM.

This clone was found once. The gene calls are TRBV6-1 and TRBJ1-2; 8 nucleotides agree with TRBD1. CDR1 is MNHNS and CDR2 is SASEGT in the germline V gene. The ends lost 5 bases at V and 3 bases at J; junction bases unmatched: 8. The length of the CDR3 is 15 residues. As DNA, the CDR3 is TGTGCCAGCAGTCTAATGGACAGGGTACACTATGGCTACACCTTC. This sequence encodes CASSLMDRVHYGYTF.

The CDR3 region has the DNA TGTGCCAGCAGCCCCCTGACTAGGGCGAACACCGGGGAGCTGTTTTTT. It translates to CASSPLTRANTGELFF. The genes are TRBV5-6 and TRBJ2-2; D possibly corresponds to TRBD2 (6 bases). Trimming removed 4 bases at V and 0 bases at J, with 13 bases between. CDR3 size: 16 residues. Germline V gene lookup returns CDR1 SGHDT and CDR2 YYEEEE.

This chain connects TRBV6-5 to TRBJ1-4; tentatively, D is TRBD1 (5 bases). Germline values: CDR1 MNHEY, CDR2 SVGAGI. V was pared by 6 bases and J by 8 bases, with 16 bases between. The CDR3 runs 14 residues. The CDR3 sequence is CASSIGGFGEKLFF. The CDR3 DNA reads TGTGCCAGCAGCATCGGGGGGTTCGGGGAAAAACTGTTTTTT.

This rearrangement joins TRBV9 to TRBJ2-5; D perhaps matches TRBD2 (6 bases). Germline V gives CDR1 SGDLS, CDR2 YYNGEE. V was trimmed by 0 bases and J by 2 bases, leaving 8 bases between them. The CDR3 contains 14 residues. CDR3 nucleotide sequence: TGTGCCAGCAGCGTAGGGGGGGAACAAGAGACCCAGTACTTC. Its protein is CASSVGGEQETQYF.

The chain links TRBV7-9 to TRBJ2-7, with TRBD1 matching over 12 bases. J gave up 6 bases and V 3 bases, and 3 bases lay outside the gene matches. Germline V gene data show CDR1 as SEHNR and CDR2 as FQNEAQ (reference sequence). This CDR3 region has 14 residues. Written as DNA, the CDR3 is TGTGCCAGCAGCTTTTGGGACAGGGGGCTCGAGCAGTACTTC. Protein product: CASSFWDRGLEQYF.

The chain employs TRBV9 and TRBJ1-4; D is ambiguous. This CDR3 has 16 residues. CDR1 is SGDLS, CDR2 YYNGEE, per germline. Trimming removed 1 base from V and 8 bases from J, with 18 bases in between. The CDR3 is CASSVYPSGLGEKLFF. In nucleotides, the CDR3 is TGTGCCAGCAGCGTATATCCCTCGGGGTTGGGGGAAAAACTGTTTTTT.

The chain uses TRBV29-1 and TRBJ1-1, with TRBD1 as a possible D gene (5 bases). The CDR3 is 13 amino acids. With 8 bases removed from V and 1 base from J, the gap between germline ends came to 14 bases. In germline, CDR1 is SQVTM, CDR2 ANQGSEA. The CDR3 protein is CSLLGGENTEAFF. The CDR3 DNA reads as TGCAGCTTACTTGGGGGGGAGAACACTGAAGCTTTCTTT.

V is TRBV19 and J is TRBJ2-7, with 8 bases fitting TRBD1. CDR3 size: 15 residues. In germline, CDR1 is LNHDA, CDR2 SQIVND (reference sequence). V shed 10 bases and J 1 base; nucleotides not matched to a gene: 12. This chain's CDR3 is CAKYAGTGSSYEQYF. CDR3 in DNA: TGTGCCAAATACGCCGGGACAGGCTCTTCCTACGAGCAGTACTTC.

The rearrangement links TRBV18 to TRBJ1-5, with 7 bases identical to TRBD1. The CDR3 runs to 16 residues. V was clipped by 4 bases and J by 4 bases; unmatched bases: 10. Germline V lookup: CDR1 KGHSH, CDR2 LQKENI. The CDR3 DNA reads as TGTGCCAGCTCACTAGCTAGAGGGGGCAGAAATCAGCCCCAGCATTTT. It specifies CASSLARGGRNQPQHF.

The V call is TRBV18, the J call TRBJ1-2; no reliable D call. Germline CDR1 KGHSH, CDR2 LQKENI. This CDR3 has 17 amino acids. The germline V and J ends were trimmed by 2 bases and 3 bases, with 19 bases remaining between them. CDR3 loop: CASSPGFGRADYYGYTF. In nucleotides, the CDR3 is TGTGCCAGCTCACCAGGGTTTGGTCGGGCGGACTACTATGGCTACACCTTC. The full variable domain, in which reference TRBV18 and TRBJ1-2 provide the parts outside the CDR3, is NAGVMQNPRHLVRRRGQEARLRCSPMKGHSHVYWYRQLPEEGLKFMVYLQKENIIDESGMPKERFSAEFPKEGPSILRIQQVVRGDSAAYFCASSPGFGRADYYGYTFGSGTRLTVV.

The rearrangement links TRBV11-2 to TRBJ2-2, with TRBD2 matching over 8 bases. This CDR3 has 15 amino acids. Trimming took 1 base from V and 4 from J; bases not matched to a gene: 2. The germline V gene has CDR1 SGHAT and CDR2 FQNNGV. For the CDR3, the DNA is TGTGCCAGCAGCTTAGCGGGAGGGGGCACCGGGGAGCTGTTTTTT. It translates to CASSLAGGGTGELFF.

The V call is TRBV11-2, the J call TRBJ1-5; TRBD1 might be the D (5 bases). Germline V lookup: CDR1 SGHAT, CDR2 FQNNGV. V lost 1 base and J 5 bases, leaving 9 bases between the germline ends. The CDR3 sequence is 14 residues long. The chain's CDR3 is CASSLAGNYQPQHF. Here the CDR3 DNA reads TGTGCCAGCAGCTTAGCAGGGAATTATCAGCCCCAGCATTTT. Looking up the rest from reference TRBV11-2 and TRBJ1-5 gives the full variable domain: EAGVAQSPRYKIIEKRQSVAFWCNPISGHATLYWYQQILGQGPKLLIQFQNNGVVDDSQLPKDRFSAERLKGVDSTLKIQPAKLEDSAVYLCASSLAGNYQPQHFGDGTRLSIL.

CDR3 amino acids: CASSLTGMNTEAFF. In nucleotides, the CDR3 is TGTGCCAGCAGCCTAACAGGGATGAACACTGAAGCTTTCTTT. The chain uses TRBV14 and TRBJ1-1, with D possibly matching TRBD1 (6 bases). Germline assignment: CDR1 SGHDN and CDR2 FVKESK. V lost 4 bases, J lost 0 bases, and 9 bases lay in between. The CDR3 extends over 14 amino acids.

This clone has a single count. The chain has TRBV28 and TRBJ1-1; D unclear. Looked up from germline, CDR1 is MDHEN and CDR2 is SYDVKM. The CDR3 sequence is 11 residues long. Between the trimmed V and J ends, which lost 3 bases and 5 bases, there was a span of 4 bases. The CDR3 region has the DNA TGTGCCAGCAGTTTCGGGACTGAAGCTTTCTTT. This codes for CASSFGTEAFF.